The rows below give T cell receptor beta chains drawn from one sample of a study of molecular identifiers for immune sequencing clone quantification. From the PCR reads, TCRdb called clonotypes with MiXCR, one entry per CDR3 protein. The sample shows about 640,000 distinct CDR3 sequences, about 20% of them seen only once. Sequenced: naive CD8+ T cells from blood, with Jurkat cell RNA spiked in. The source is a human donor in good health. Some libraries in this study had Jurkat cell RNA spiked in. Each CDR3 is given with its conserved first and last residue. Fields, in order: clone size, V gene, D gene, J gene, CDR3 protein, CDR3 DNA. D genes are given only for firm matches. Only part of the rows carry a size: once, few, many, or a class if the clone is expanded.

many	TRBV18	TRBD1	TRBJ2-5	CASSPQDRGPETQYF	TGTGCCAGCTCACCACAGGACAGGGGGCCAGAGACCCAGTACTTC
many	TRBV4-2	.	TRBJ2-6	CASSQDGSGANVLTF	TGTGCCAGCAGCCAAGATGGTTCTGGGGCCAACGTCCTGACTTTC
few	TRBV5-6	.	TRBJ1-3	CASSGWGYSGNTIYF	TGTGCCAGCAGCGGTTGGGGATACTCTGGAAACACCATATATTTT
.	TRBV4-3	TRBD1	TRBJ1-4	CASSQEWDRLDEKLFF	TGCGCCAGCAGCCAAGAATGGGACAGGTTGGATGAAAAACTGTTTTTT
many	TRBV11-2	.	TRBJ1-1	CASSEYKLEAFF	TGTGCCAGCAGCGAATACAAACTGGAAGCTTTCTTT
many	TRBV9	TRBD1	TRBJ1-3	CASSIDRASGNTIYF	TGTGCCAGCAGCATAGACAGGGCTTCAGGAAACACCATATATTTT
many	TRBV4-3	TRBD1	TRBJ1-6	CASSQYGTGKSPLHF	TGCGCCAGCAGCCAATACGGGACAGGGAAATCACCCCTCCACTTT
many	TRBV7-2	TRBD2	TRBJ2-1	CASSLDRPSGRGWNEQFF	TGTGCCAGCAGCTTAGATCGGCCTAGCGGGAGGGGCTGGAATGAGCAGTTCTTC
many	TRBV12-3/TRBV12-4	.	TRBJ2-7	CASSFNGEQYF	TGTGCCAGCAGTTTCAATGGCGAGCAGTACTTC
.	TRBV3-1	.	TRBJ2-7	CASSHTRRGVYEQYF	TGTGCCAGCAGCCACACTAGACGGGGAGTCTACGAGCAGTACTTC
.	TRBV9	.	TRBJ1-1	CASSVLTVGVAFF	TGTGCCAGCAGCGTCCTAACGGTGGGGGTGGCTTTCTTT
many	TRBV4-1	TRBD2	TRBJ2-5	CASSQASGGSQETQYF	TGCGCCAGCAGCCAAGCTAGCGGGGGAAGTCAAGAGACCCAGTACTTC
many	TRBV5-1	.	TRBJ2-5	CASSPRAVNEETQYF	TGCGCCAGCAGCCCCCGGGCGGTTAATGAGGAGACCCAGTACTTC
many	TRBV2	.	TRBJ2-7	CASTPWDYEQYF	TGTGCCAGCACCCCGTGGGACTACGAGCAGTACTTC
.	TRBV19	TRBD2	TRBJ2-7	CASSAGTSRYEQYF	TGTGCCAGTAGCGCCGGGACTAGCAGGTACGAGCAGTACTTC
.	TRBV4-2	TRBD2	TRBJ2-1	CASSQEPGLAGVSYNEQFF	TGTGCCAGCAGCCAAGAACCCGGACTAGCGGGAGTGTCTTACAATGAGCAGTTCTTC
many	TRBV4-3	.	TRBJ2-3	CASSQGTPSTDTQYF	TGCGCCAGCAGCCAAGGGACCCCAAGCACAGATACGCAGTATTTT
many	TRBV4-3	.	TRBJ1-1	CASSQSTAMNTEAFF	TGCGCCAGCAGCCAATCGACAGCGATGAACACTGAAGCTTTCTTT
many	TRBV6-6	.	TRBJ2-2	CASSYSNTGELFF	TGTGCCAGCAGTTACTCGAATACCGGGGAGCTGTTTTTT
many	TRBV7-2	.	TRBJ2-5	CASSLYVGQLETQYF	TGTGCCAGCAGCTTATATGTCGGACAGTTAGAGACCCAGTACTTC
many	TRBV2	TRBD1	TRBJ1-2	CAINRGEGYTF	TGTGCCATAAACAGGGGAGAAGGCTACACCTTC
few	TRBV5-5	.	TRBJ2-1	CASSLWGSSYNEQFF	TGTGCCAGCAGCTTGTGGGGGAGCTCCTACAATGAGCAGTTCTTC
many	TRBV29-1	TRBD1	TRBJ1-1	CSVNGQGNTEAFF	TGCAGCGTGAATGGACAGGGTAACACTGAAGCTTTCTTT
few	TRBV30	.	TRBJ1-5	CARSLDSSSNQPQHF	TGTGCCCGGAGTCTCGACAGTTCGAGCAATCAGCCCCAGCATTTT
many	TRBV9	TRBD2	TRBJ2-3	CASSSPGGPKDTQYF	TGTGCCAGCAGCTCTCCGGGGGGGCCGAAAGATACGCAGTATTTT
.	TRBV7-7	.	TRBJ2-1	CASSIGGALGNEQFF	TGTGCTAGCAGCATCGGGGGAGCCCTGGGTAATGAGCAGTTCTTC
many	TRBV27	TRBD1	TRBJ2-1	CASSRQGAGYNEQFF	TGTGCCAGCAGTCGACAGGGGGCTGGTTACAATGAGCAGTTCTTC
many	TRBV4-1	TRBD1	TRBJ2-7	CASSQGHRGDYEQYF	TGCGCCAGCAGCCAAGGGCACAGGGGGGACTACGAGCAGTACTTC
many	TRBV16	.	TRBJ1-1	CASSQIGLLGGADTEAFF	TGTGCCAGCAGCCAAATTGGTCTGCTCGGGGGTGCGGACACTGAAGCTTTCTTT
many	TRBV2	TRBD1	TRBJ2-7	CASRTGTGNYEQYF	TGTGCCAGCAGAACCGGGACAGGCAACTACGAGCAGTACTTC
many	TRBV27	.	TRBJ1-1	CASSHGGWGEEAFF	TGTGCCAGCAGTCATGGGGGGTGGGGGGAAGAAGCTTTCTTT
many	TRBV7-2	.	TRBJ2-3	CASSLARGGAGGPQDTQYF	TGTGCCAGCAGCTTAGCCCGAGGGGGCGCGGGGGGACCTCAGGATACGCAGTATTTT
.	TRBV27	.	TRBJ2-7	CASSYGDEQHF	TGTGCCAGCAGCTACGGGGACGAGCAGCACTTC
many	TRBV7-9	.	TRBJ1-2	CASSLGGRAQNGYTF	TGTGCCAGCAGCTTAGGTGGCAGGGCCCAAAATGGCTACACCTTC
.	TRBV29-1	TRBD1	TRBJ1-2	CSVDTPMDRGFGYTF	TGCAGCGTTGACACGCCCATGGACAGGGGGTTCGGCTACACCTTC